The 30 T cell receptor beta chains below all came from one sample that was sequenced in a study of T cell clonality in common variable immunodeficiency. Study results and limitations: In common variable immunodeficiency, TCR beta chains reportedly carried fewer deletions and N-nucleotide insertions.

Antigen specificity for these receptors is unknown. Profiled with immunoSEQ multiplex PCR; TCRdb holds only in-frame clones, not every one. The sample offers tens of thousands of clones and no singletons, the top ten holding about 6.3%. The sample taken for sequencing was peripheral blood mononuclear cells. The receptor source for this set is a human donor with common variable immunodeficiency.

This clone was observed at least ten times. The CDR3 end is not reached by the read, which stops 3 residues before it; the germline J gene fills it in. The rearrangement links TRBV14 to TRBJ1-4, with D unresolved. CDR3 size: 16 residues. The V gene's germline CDR1 is SGHDN and CDR2 FVKESK. The V and J ends lost 1 base and 5 bases respectively, with 14 bases between them. Incomplete CDR3 DNA: TGTGCCAGCAGCCAAGTTGGACGGGGTCTGAATGAAAAA. This gives the protein CASSQVGRGLNEK. The whole CDR3 reads CASSQVGRGLNEKLFF.

This clone was observed at least ten times. The read finishes 3 residues shy of the CDR3 end, and the germline J gene is used to complete it. The rearrangement links TRBV29-1 to TRBJ2-5; 7 bases are a match to TRBD1. The V and J ends lost 1 base and 1 base, in that order; junction bases with no gene match: 9. CDR3 size: 16 residues. Germline loops: CDR1 SQVTM, CDR2 ANQGSEA. The sequenced CDR3 bases are TGCAGCGTTGAAGGAGAATGGGACAGTATCCAAGAGACC. This codes for CSVEGEWDSIQET. The CDR3 as a whole reads CSVEGEWDSIQETQYF. The full variable domain, rest sourced from reference TRBV29-1 and TRBJ2-5, is SAVISQKPSRDICQRGTSLTIQCQVDSQVTMMFWYRQQPGQSLTLIATANQGSEATYESGFVIDKFPISRPNLTFSTLTVSNMSPEDSSIYLCSVEGEWDSIQETQYFGPGTRLLVL.

This clone appeared many times. The read stops 3 residues short of the end of the CDR3; the missing end is completed from the germline J gene. The chain links TRBV7-6 to TRBJ2-3; D not resolved. Germline CDR1 is SGHVS and CDR2 is FNYEAQ. Between the trimmed V and J ends, which lost 0 bases and 3 bases, there was a span of 10 bases. The CDR3 is 15 amino acids. CDR3 in amino acids: CASSLAELRTDTQYF. Incomplete CDR3 DNA: TGTGCCAGCAGCTTAGCGGAGTTGCGGACAGATACG.

This clone was seen ten or more times. The sequenced fragment ends 3 residues before the CDR3 boundary, so the rest is inferred from the germline J gene. The chain combines TRBV5-1 with TRBJ1-1; 9 bases are a match to TRBD1. J gave up 4 bases and V 3 bases, and 1 base lay outside the gene matches. CDR1 and CDR2 (germline): SGHRS, YFSETQ. There are 13 residues in the CDR3. The CDR3 loop is CASSSGQGTEAFF. Partial CDR3 DNA: TGCGCCAGCAGCTCGGGACAGGGCACTGAA.

This clone was picked up a small number of times. Sequencing ends 3 residues short of the CDR3 end; the germline J gene provides the rest. The chain employs TRBV7-2 and TRBJ2-3; no clear D. Trimming left V 2 bases short and J 1 base short, with 10 bases between. CDR1 and CDR2 from the germline V gene are SGHTA and FQGNSA. CDR3 length equals 15 residues. CDR3 region: CASSLLQVGTDTQYF. The part of the CDR3 DNA that was read is TGTGCCAGCAGCTTATTGCAGGTCGGCACAGATACG.

A word on this clone: The CDR3 goes on 3 residues after the read ends, and that part is filled in from the germline J gene. The J gene is TRBJ2-3, the V gene TRBV7-6, with 7 bases aligning to TRBD1. Germline-derived CDR1 and CDR2 are SGHVS and FNYEAQ. Unmatched junction bases numbered 3, after V lost 3 bases and J lost 0 bases. The CDR3 is 15 residues long. CDR3 residues: CASSLMGQSTDTQYF. The CDR3 DNA, read in part, is TGTGCCAGCAGCTTGATGGGACAGAGCACAGATACG.

In the case of this clone: The sequence runs out 3 residues before the end of the CDR3; the remainder is reconstructed from the germline J gene. The J gene is TRBJ2-6, the V gene TRBV19; no definite D call. Germline CDR1 is LNHDA and CDR2 is SQIVND (reference sequence). Trimming took 5 bases from V and 0 from J, leaving 5 bases between them. The CDR3 length is 14 residues. CDR3 in amino acids: CASSYYSGANVLTF. Incomplete CDR3 DNA: TGTGCCAGTAGTTACTACTCTGGGGCCAACGTC. Full variable domain (outside the CDR3, taken from reference TRBV19 and TRBJ2-6): DGGITQSPKYLFRKEGQNVTLSCEQNLNHDAMYWYRQDPGQGLRLIYYSQIVNDFQKGDIAEGYSVSREKKESFPLTVTSAQKNPTAFYLCASSYYSGANVLTFGAGSRLTVL.

This clone was seen repeatedly, ten times or more. The CDR3 end is not reached by the read, which stops 3 residues before it; the germline J gene fills it in. The J gene is TRBJ2-3, the V gene TRBV5-5; D possibly matches TRBD1 or TRBD2 (5 bases each). The V end lost 7 bases, the J end lost 2 bases, and 17 bases lay between the germline ends. Germline V gives CDR1 SGHKS, CDR2 YYEKEE (reference sequence). This CDR3 region has 15 residues. The CDR3 bases that were read are TGTGCCAGCGACGAGGGGCAGGGAGTCACAGATACG. Its protein product is CASDEGQGVTDT. The entire CDR3 protein reads CASDEGQGVTDTQYF.

For this clone: The read falls 3 residues short of the CDR3 end, and the missing part is taken from the germline J gene. The gene calls are TRBV7-6 and TRBJ2-3; 8 bases are a match to TRBD1. In germline, CDR1 is SGHVS, CDR2 FNYEAQ. V shed 4 bases and J 7 bases; nucleotides not matched to a gene: 4. The length of the CDR3 is 13 residues. CDR3 DNA, as far as it was read: TGTGCCAGCAGCTCCAACAGGGGGAATACG. Translated: CASSSNRGNT. The full CDR3 reads CASSSNRGNTQYF.

With respect to this clone: The read gets to within 3 residues of the CDR3 end, and the germline J gene fills in the rest. The chain links TRBV2 to TRBJ1-2; D is perhaps TRBD1 (6 bases). This CDR3 is 16 amino acids long. CDR1 is SNHLY, CDR2 FYNNEI, per germline. The CDR3 region is CASSERGAERNQPYTF. The sequenced CDR3 bases are TGTGCCAGCAGTGAACGGGGGGCCGAGCGGAATCAGCCC. Filled out from reference TRBV2 and TRBJ1-2, the complete variable domain reads EPEVTQTPSHQVTQMGQEVILRCVPISNHLYFYWYRQILGQKVEFLVSFYNNEISEKSEIFDDQFSVERPDGSNFTLKIRSTKLEDSAMYFCASSERGAERNQPYTFGSGTRLTVV.

This clone was observed many times. The sequenced fragment ends 3 residues before the CDR3 boundary, so the rest is inferred from the germline J gene. At the DNA level, this CDR3 is encoded by other sequences in the same sample as well. This chain connects TRBV2 to TRBJ1-1; a weak D match, TRBD1 (5 bases). The germline V gene encodes CDR1 SNHLY and CDR2 FYNNEI. The CDR3 sequence is 13 residues long. V was pared by 5 bases and J by 1 base, with 8 bases between. Partial CDR3 DNA: TGTGCCAGCAGTCAAGACAGGAACACTGAA. This sequence encodes CASSQDRNTE. The full CDR3 is CASSQDRNTEAFF.

A word on this clone: The read is 3 residues too short to cover the CDR3 end, so that end is filled in from the germline J gene. This chain uses TRBV5-1 with TRBJ2-7; 7 bases match TRBD1. CDR1 SGHRS and CDR2 YFSETQ come from the germline V gene. V lost 4 bases to trimming and J lost 4 bases; unmatched junction nucleotides: 8. The CDR3 has 14 residues. The CDR3 spells CASSPGDSEYEQYF. The part of the CDR3 DNA that was read is TGCGCCAGCAGCCCAGGGGACAGTGAGTACGAG.

Comments on this clone: The read stops 3 residues short of the end of the CDR3; the missing end is completed from the germline J gene. The gene calls are TRBV7-8 and TRBJ2-1, with a possible D match to TRBD2 (6 bases). Trimming took off 5 bases at V and 0 bases at J, with 17 bases between the two ends. This CDR3 region has 17 residues. Per germline, CDR1 SGHVS and CDR2 FQNEAQ. CDR3 DNA, as far as it was read: TGTGCCAGCAGCAGATCGGGCGGGGCCAGCTCCTACAATGAG. It translates to CASSRSGGASSYNE. In full, the CDR3 reads CASSRSGGASSYNEQFF. Looking up the rest from reference TRBV7-8 and TRBJ2-1 gives the full variable domain: GAGVSQSPRYKVAKRGQDVALRCDPISGHVSLFWYQQALGQGPEFLTYFQNEAQLDKSGLPSDRFFAERPEGSVSTLKIQRTQQEDSAVYLCASSRSGGASSYNEQFFGPGTRLTVL.

With regard to this clone: The read stops 3 residues short of the end of the CDR3; the missing end is completed from the germline J gene. The rearrangement joins TRBV20-1 to TRBJ2-7; 9 nucleotides line up with TRBD2. The CDR3 has 14 residues. Germline V gives CDR1 DFQATT, CDR2 SNEGSKA (reference sequence). V shed 1 base, J shed 3 bases, and the junction held 4 bases outside the gene matches. CDR3: CSARGRGGVYEQYF. CDR3 DNA, as far as it was read: TGCAGTGCTAGAGGGCGGGGGGGCGTCTACGAG.

This clone was counted ten times or more. The CDR3 end falls 3 residues outside the read, so it is completed with the germline J gene. V is TRBV2 and J is TRBJ2-7; D may be TRBD2 (5 bases). V dropped 6 bases and J dropped 6 bases, with 18 bases sitting between them. Germline CDR1 reads SNHLY; CDR2 reads FYNNEI. The CDR3 runs 14 residues. CDR3: CASRDSEVGPEQYF. The sequenced CDR3 bases are TGTGCCAGCAGGGACTCTGAAGTCGGACCCGAG.

This clone has ten or more counts. The read terminates 3 residues ahead of where the CDR3 ends, so the germline J gene completes it. The chain combines TRBV5-1 with TRBJ1-1; 10 positions match TRBD1. Looked up from germline, CDR1 is SGHRS and CDR2 is YFSETQ. The V gene end was trimmed by 4 bases and the J gene end by 5 bases; junction bases not matched to a gene: 5. The CDR3 has 14 residues. The part of the CDR3 DNA that was read is TGCGCCAGCAGCGGGGGGACAGGGGTGACTGAA. Protein sequence: CASSGGTGVTE. In full, the CDR3 reads CASSGGTGVTEAFF.

This clone was picked up many times. Read coverage stops 3 residues before the CDR3 terminus; the germline J gene supplies the remainder. The chain has TRBV5-1 and TRBJ1-5, with 7 bases matching TRBD1. CDR3 length: 15 amino acids. The trim removed 4 bases at V and 3 bases at J, leaving 7 bases unmatched. Germline V gives CDR1 SGHRS, CDR2 YFSETQ. CDR3 residues: CASSKAGGNNQPQHF. CDR3 DNA (partial): TGCGCCAGCAGCAAGGCAGGGGGGAACAATCAGCCC.

The sample holds many counts of this clone. Coverage ceases 3 residues before the CDR3 finishes, and the germline J gene fills in the end. The chain combines TRBV6-2 or TRBV6-3 with TRBJ2-7; TRBD2 might be the D (6 bases). Deletions cut 7 bases from V and 2 bases from J, with 15 bases between. Looked up from germline, CDR1 is MNHEY and CDR2 is SVGEGT. The CDR3 contains 14 residues. The CDR3 sequence: CASTMGLRPYEQYF. The sequenced part of the CDR3 DNA is TGTGCCAGCACAATGGGACTCCGCCCCTACGAG.

This clone was observed at least ten times. The read comes to an end 3 residues before the CDR3 does, leaving the germline J gene to fill in the end. The V gene is TRBV14, the J gene TRBJ2-1; 8 bases fit TRBD2. After removal of 0 bases from V and 6 bases from J, the junction contained 10 bases not matched to a gene. The CDR3 totals 17 residues. Germline CDR1 SGHDN, CDR2 FVKESK. The CDR3 reads CASSQEDGGALGNEQFF. CDR3 DNA (partial): TGTGCCAGCAGCCAAGAAGACGGGGGGGCCTTAGGCAATGAG.

Ten or more counts support this clone. With the read ending 3 residues before the CDR3 end, the germline J gene is used to fill in that end. The V call is TRBV30, the J call TRBJ2-3, with 7 bases lining up with TRBD1. The germline V gene encodes CDR1 GTSNPN and CDR2 SVGIG (reference sequence). CDR3 length: 15 residues. After removal of 3 bases from V and 1 base from J, the junction contained 7 bases not matched to a gene. Here the CDR3 reads CAWSVTGLGTDTQYF. CDR3 DNA, as far as it was read: TGTGCCTGGAGCGTGACAGGGTTAGGCACAGATACG. Combining the CDR3 with reference TRBV30 and TRBJ2-3 gives the whole variable domain SQTIHQWPATLVQPVGSPLSLECTVEGTSNPNLYWYRQAAGRGLQLLFYSVGIGQISSEVPQNLSASRPQDRQFILSSKKLLLSDSGFYLCAWSVTGLGTDTQYFGPGTRLTVL.

This clone was detected many times. Read sequence stops 3 residues before the CDR3 end, and the germline J gene provides the missing end. The rearrangement uses TRBV18 and TRBJ1-6, with 7 bases lining up with TRBD1. Looked up from germline, CDR1 is KGHSH and CDR2 is LQKENI. The trim removed 1 base at V and 9 bases at J, leaving 6 bases unmatched. The CDR3 covers 15 residues. Here the CDR3 reads CASSPRQGDSSPLHF. The part of the CDR3 DNA that was read is TGTGCCAGCTCACCACGGCAGGGGGATTCTTCACCC.

This clone showed up just a few times. This CDR3 is CASSREGAYEQYF. CDR3 DNA, as far as it was read: TGTGCCAGTAGCAGAGAGGGGGCCTACGAG. V and J are TRBV19 and TRBJ2-7, with TRBD1 as a possible D gene (6 bases). Read coverage stops 3 residues before the CDR3 terminus; the germline J gene supplies the remainder. This CDR3 has 13 residues. V lost 6 bases and J 2 bases, leaving 11 bases between the germline ends. Germline CDR1 and CDR2: LNHDA and SQIVND (reference sequence).

This clone was counted ten times or more. The read falls 3 residues short of the CDR3 end, and the missing part is taken from the germline J gene. The chain employs TRBV29-1 and TRBJ2-1; D unclear. CDR1 is SQVTM and CDR2 is ANQGSEA in the germline V gene. V was shortened by 3 bases and J by 4 bases, with 4 bases between the two germline ends. There are 11 residues in the CDR3. The sequenced CDR3 bases are TGCAGCGTTGATCAGTACAATGAG. Its protein product is CSVDQYNE. The whole CDR3 sequence is CSVDQYNEQFF.

This clone was picked up a small number of times. The sequenced fragment ends 3 residues before the CDR3 boundary, so the rest is inferred from the germline J gene. The chain couples TRBV2 to TRBJ1-5; the match to TRBD1 covers 12 bases. In germline, CDR1 is SNHLY, CDR2 FYNNEI. This CDR3 region has 14 residues. The junction had 4 bases not matched to a gene; V was cut back by 8 bases and J by 5 bases. CDR3 loop: CASGDRGPYQPQHF. CDR3 bases read: TGTGCCAGCGGGGACAGGGGGCCTTATCAGCCC.

Regarding this clone: Read data end 3 residues before the CDR3 end; the end is taken from the germline J gene. The genes are TRBV7-6 and TRBJ2-2; D is ambiguous. V was trimmed by 4 bases and J by 2 bases, leaving 8 bases between them. Germline CDR1 SGHVS, CDR2 FNYEAQ. The CDR3 runs 14 residues. The CDR3 protein is CASSSLSNTGELFF. CDR3 bases read: TGTGCCAGCAGCTCCCTCTCTAACACCGGGGAG.

Of note for this clone: Sequencing ends 3 residues short of the CDR3 end; the germline J gene provides the rest. The same CDR3 arises from other DNA sequences in this sample as well. V gene TRBV19 combines with J gene TRBJ2-7; D gene unclear. Per germline, CDR1 LNHDA and CDR2 SQIVND (reference sequence). The V and J ends lost 1 base and 0 bases respectively, with 7 bases between them. The CDR3 consists of 14 residues. Incomplete CDR3 DNA: TGTGCCAGTAGTATAGGAGGCTTCTCCTACGAG. It codes for CASSIGGFSYE. The entire CDR3 sequence reads CASSIGGFSYEQYF.

For this clone: The read is 3 residues too short to cover the CDR3 end, so that end is filled in from the germline J gene. The chain carries TRBV19 and TRBJ2-7, with a possible D match to TRBD1 (5 bases). Trimming cost V 5 bases and J 4 bases, with 12 bases left between them. The CDR3 loop spans 13 amino acids. CDR1 LNHDA and CDR2 SQIVND come from the germline V gene (reference sequence). CDR3 DNA (partial): TGTGCCAGTAGTTCGACAGCTCCGTACGAG. Protein: CASSSTAPYE. The whole CDR3 sequence is CASSSTAPYEQYF.

At least ten counts were recorded for this clone. The junction does not match germline at one end; this may be a read error. From the germline J gene comes the end of the CDR3, since the read stops 3 residues before it. This rearrangement joins TRBV5-5 to TRBJ2-2; possibly TRBD1 for D (6 bases). The CDR3 totals 14 residues. Germline assignment: CDR1 SGHKS and CDR2 YYEKEE (reference sequence). This CDR3 reads CASRSWTDTGELFF. CDR3 DNA (partial): TGTGCCAGCAGATCATGGACAGACACGGGGGAG.

This clone was detected only a few times. The read terminates 3 residues before the CDR3 end, so the remaining end is supplied by the germline J gene. The gene calls are TRBV11-3 and TRBJ2-1, with 7 bases lining up with TRBD2. The V gene end was trimmed by 3 bases and the J gene end by 0 bases; junction bases not matched to a gene: 2. The germline CDR1 and CDR2 sequences are SGHNT and YENEEA. CDR3 length equals 15 residues. Here the CDR3 reads CASSLGGVSYNEQFF. CDR3 DNA (partial): TGTGCCAGCAGCTTGGGAGGGGTCTCCTACAATGAG.

By frequency in the sample, this clone is medium-sized. The read comes to an end 3 residues before the CDR3 does, leaving the germline J gene to fill in the end. This chain joins TRBV7-8 and TRBJ1-2; 9 bases match TRBD1. This CDR3 is 15 amino acids long. In germline, CDR1 is SGHVS, CDR2 FQNEAQ. The CDR3 protein is CASSSPFGTGFNYTF. Partial CDR3 DNA: TGTGCCAGCAGCTCACCTTTCGGGACAGGGTTCAAC.